This TCR beta chain comes out of a study of cytomegalovirus exposure and HLA in healthy donors (dated by TCRdb to 2015 to 2018). Regarding the complete study: In an earlier analysis of roughly 500 of the donors, 276 Gb of sequence data and 90 million to 120 million unique TCR beta sequences from 150 million to 200 million T cells were reported. About 300 gigabases of sequencing data and approximately 92 million unique TCR sequences made up an early release that covered 500 to 650 HLA-typed donors. Class I and class II HLA loci were covered by the typing at four-digit resolution. To predict cytomegalovirus infection status, the study combined high-throughput TCR immunosequencing, statistical association of individual TCRs with disease status, and machine learning. A later genetic analysis used genome-wide SNP genotypes for about 55% of the 666 donors, treating that subset as a discovery cohort. All discovery cohort repertoires had been generated on a single sequencing platform. A separate validation cohort of 100 to 150 different subjects was used in addition to the approximately 610-subject first cohort. The study was designed to test whether signatures of past pathogen exposure could be identified by cataloging public T cell receptors. An earlier analysis of 587 of the donors used high-throughput TCR beta sequencing to judge whether each TCR beta V gene segment behaved as functional or pseudogenic. Roughly 5 DR-DQ haplotypes were treated as single units for association and clustering because of strong linkage in the cohort. Typing coverage differed by locus: A, B, C, DRB1 and DQB1 were typed in roughly 620-640 donors, DQA1 in approximately 520, DPA1 in over 600, and DPB1 in 400 to 490. On average, roughly 250,000 unique TCR beta nucleotide sequences were sequenced per donor among 398 genotyped donors of the cohort, with roughly 18% of those sequences being non-productive. Of the 300 to 400 genotyped donors, approximately 83% fell in the genetic ancestry cluster associated with self-reported Caucasian donors. The study profiled the T cell repertoires of about 640 subjects by immunosequencing and related them to cytomegalovirus serostatus. In a later analysis, previously published TCR beta repertoires from 666 donors were re-analyzed and high-resolution HLA genotyping was added so that TCR occurrence patterns could be studied. Donor age, sex, ethnicity and CMV serostatus were compiled together with the repertoire data. Rather than drawing on any new phenotypic data, the later analysis identified candidate immune exposures from TCR beta sequences and the way those sequences occurred across donors. The paper as a whole reports these results and caveats: An earlier analysis of approximately 540 of the donors showed that most TCR beta V segments appeared in productive rearrangements either about 90% or about 30% of the time, which broadly matched IMGT annotations. The classifier was reported to diagnose cytomegalovirus status with high specificity and sensitivity in both the original cohort and the validation cohort. A later genetic analysis reported fewer N-insertions in productive TCRs among donors in an Asian-associated ancestry cluster than the roughly 650-donor mean. In the study, around 150 TCR beta chains were listed as associated with cytomegalovirus. An association between a missense DCLRE1C variant and V-gene and J-gene trimming of TCR beta chains was found in a later genetic analysis and replicated in an independent cohort. A further reported finding was that TCR beta sequences accurately predicted the HLA-A and HLA-B alleles for most subjects in the first cohort. Correlated functional status among segregating V segments might reflect linkage disequilibrium, but an unknown experimental factor could not be ruled out. When HLA alleles, especially DR and DQ, strongly co-occurred, attributing TCR associations to individual alleles was difficult. Across donors, most TCR sequences were observed very rarely, whereas some public TCRs were present in many individuals. Several of the top co-occurrence clusters appeared to be linked to parvovirus B19, influenza, CMV and Epstein-Barr virus, according to a later analysis. In a later analysis, TCR association rates were found to vary across HLA loci, with the most associated TCRs seen for DRB1 alleles and the fewest for HLA-C alleles. In a later analysis, 16,951 TCR beta sequences were associated with specific HLA alleles at a false discovery rate of 0.05. In vitro tests confirmed that a few of the cytomegalovirus-associated TCR beta chains recognize cytomegalovirus antigens. CMV serostatus was the only immune exposure information available for the cohort. A group of highly shared sequence variants was considered likely to be a technical artifact of the sequencing pipeline. According to the authors, the approach could potentially be generalized to other disease states and immunological phenotypes. This cohort had only TCR beta chains sequenced, and the lack of alpha or paired-chain data limited which features could be detected. Roughly 15 rarely observed V segments, including chromosome 9 orphons, were excluded from the earlier analysis of a few hundred of the donors because counts were too low. The presence/absence analyses assumed that sequencing depth was roughly uniform across donors, and that assumption may not be true. Because HLA typing was missing for some donors at each locus, association tests included only the typed subset. Compared with equally common non-associated chains, HLA-associated TCR beta chains in a later analysis were more clonally expanded and had lower generation probabilities. In a later analysis, most CMV-associated TCR beta chains were found to appear HLA-restricted, with HLA associations seemingly driven largely by CMV exposure.

Receptor amplification or capture employed the immunoSEQ multiplex PCR assay. For the multiplex PCR, a mixture combining 60 forward primers for TCR Vbeta segments and 13 reverse primers for TCR Jbeta segments was used. The CDR3 region of rearranged TCR beta genes was amplified from genomic DNA by a multiplex PCR assay. The amplified TCR beta libraries were sequenced on the Illumina HiSeq System as 87-base-pair reads. The published analysis was carried out like this. A later analysis counted 75 million to 100 million unique TCR beta chains across the 690 or so repertoires, and roughly 10 million of these chains were shared by at least two donors. Raw reads were error-corrected and collapsed into unique sequences with a nearest-neighbor algorithm that merged closely related sequences to remove PCR and sequencing errors. V, D and J gene segments were assigned by aligning CDR3 sequences to IMGT reference sequences. For a sequence to be retained, at least a six-nucleotide match to both a V gene segment and a J gene segment was required. A rearrangement was called productive if the CDR3 had no stop codons and remained in frame with V and J, and every other rearrangement was called non-productive. Following IMGT convention, CDR3 was defined as the stretch from the second conserved V-encoded cysteine up to the conserved J-encoded phenylalanine. The earlier analysis of a few hundred of the donors excluded any sequence lacking an unambiguous match to a single V gene segment. An earlier analysis of 587 of the donors classified V segments as functional when productive rearrangements were above 56.7% and as segregating when the standard deviation between donors was above 5%. To diagnose cytomegalovirus status from the catalog of TCR beta chain sequences, a statistical classification framework was built. In a later analysis, V and J genes were assigned by comparing TCR nucleotide sequences against IMGT/GENE-DB human TR gene sequences. The TCRdist pipeline was used in a later analysis to assign CDR3 sequences and most-parsimonious VDJ recombination scenarios. In a later analysis, each TCR beta chain was defined by its CDR3 amino acid sequence together with its V-gene family, and reads without a unique V-gene family were excluded. In a later analysis, 450 to 600 highly shared, low-generation-probability nucleotide sequences were removed to address suspected cross-contamination and a sequencing artifact. A later analysis calculated a clonal expansion index for each public chain from normalized within-repertoire ranks of inferred template counts. In a later analysis, generation probabilities were computed with a VDJ recombination model fitted to out-of-frame rearrangements, and the resulting probabilities were checked against IGoR. A later analysis scored TCR-TCR, TCR-HLA and TCR-CMV co-occurrence with hypergeometric tests, applying a repertoire-size bias correction to TCR pairs. A later analysis estimated false discovery rates by permuting HLA or CMV assignments 20 times. In a later analysis, co-occurring TCRs were grouped using DBSCAN, and TCRdist sequence similarity was added for clustering within HLA-allele-positive subsets. Co-occurrence clustering excluded repertoires with fewer than 30,000 or more than 120,000 public chains, plus five with anomalous nucleotide sharing. Not all clones reach the TCRdb copy of this immuneACCESS table, which keeps in-frame sequences only. Checked studies attribute under half of the gap to unresolved V genes and leave the rest unexplained. V and J calls and clone size are those listed in that table; D and trimming were worked out from the DNA. The sample's table covers approximately 58,000 clones. Together, the top ten hold about 4% of the sample.

With regard to this clone: The antigen it binds to is not known.

In total, 666 healthy bone marrow donors made up the cohort. All cohort members were sampled while nominally healthy, although unrecorded immune exposures were likely present. The donor tested CMV seronegative and was one of the 352 seronegative cohort members. Every donor gave a peripheral blood sample, and the peripheral blood mononuclear cells from that sample were used for TCR beta sequencing. The Qiagen DNeasy Blood Extraction Kit was used to extract genomic DNA from the blood cell samples. Sequencing was done on a sample of PBMCs. The TCR was taken from a woman under 30 in good health and CMV-seronegative.

The DNA reads as follows: TGCGCCAGCAGCCTTGCTACGGGACACACCTACGAGCAGTACTTC. This gives the protein CASSLATGHTYEQYF. Recombination connected TRBV4-1 to TRBJ2-7; TRBD1 is perhaps the D gene, given 6 matching bases. Its CDR3 holds 15 amino acids, cysteine through phenylalanine. Just the 45-base CDR3 DNA is kept, in frame starting at base 1. Reading the germline V gene gives CDR1 MGHRA and CDR2 YSYEKL. The V and J ends are trimmed by 4 bases and 2 bases, leaving 15 bases between them.